This T cell receptor (beta chain) was captured by sequencing in a study of human T cells and chemical hapten exposure. During construction of the library, unique molecular identifiers were attached to individual cDNA molecules for quantitative, reproducible TCR counting. TCRdb redid the calling of the RACE reads with MiXCR, one entry per CDR3 protein. Of 190,000 or so distinct CDR3 sequences listed, about 25% are singletons. Trimming cost V 0 bases and J 1 base; bases outside gene matches: 1. The germline V gene has CDR1 KGHSH and CDR2 LQKENI. CDR3 length: 15 residues. This clonotype has a handful of counts. Its target is not known. Regarding time point: patch test 3, about 24 weeks after DPC sensitization. Specified treatment: therapeutic diphenylcyclopropenone sensitization with weekly scalp DPC. Study outcomes and limitations: Counts of TCRs expanded at PT1 correlated positively with patch test score. TCRs at high frequency, those above 1 in 1000, did not change with DPC sensitization.

Sequencing used whole blood, obtained in connection with sensitization to the hapten diphenylcyclopropenone (DPC). This TCR came from a woman in her thirties or forties with alopecia areata. Some clones in this sample may be carry-over from other donors' samples. This chain joins TRBV18 and TRBJ2-3; 7 bases are shared with TRBD1. The CDR3 reads CASSPPGTGTDTQYF. CDR3 DNA sequence: TGTGCCAGCTCACCACCGGGGACAGGCACAGATACGCAGTATTTT.